These 14 T cell receptor beta chains share one sample of origin, sequenced in a study of blood T cell repertoires in COVID-19. Some clones are missing from TCRdb's copy, which holds only in-frame ones; the method was immunoSEQ multiplex PCR. The data contain a few hundred thousand clones, about nine tenths of them singletons. Material for sequencing was peripheral blood. These TCRs come from a woman younger than 45 with COVID-19, enrolled during active disease.

The chain couples TRBV5-4 to TRBJ2-3, with TRBD2 identical over 8 bases. J gave up 0 bases and V 4 bases, and 4 bases lay outside the gene matches. CDR1 SGHNT and CDR2 YYREEE come from the germline V gene (reference sequence). This CDR3 has 15 residues. CDR3 sequence: CASSREGSSTDTQYF. CDR3 DNA: TGTGCCAGCAGCCGGGAGGGGTCTAGCACAGATACGCAGTATTTT.

This clone was counted once. For the CDR3, the DNA is TGTGCCAGCGTCCGGGACTCCCGATTCTCCTACGAGCAGTACTTC. Its translation: CASVRDSRFSYEQYF. This chain uses TRBV11-2 with TRBJ2-7, with D tentatively TRBD2 (6 bases). V shed 8 bases and J shed 0 bases, with 17 bases lying between them. CDR3 length equals 15 residues. CDR1 SGHAT and CDR2 FQNNGV come from the germline V gene.

The CDR3 DNA reads TGTGCCAGCAGTTACTCTTCCTTTAGTGGCACTGAAGCTTTCTTT. The encoded protein is CASSYSSFSGTEAFF. The chain is built from TRBV6-5 and TRBJ1-1, with D uncertain. Germline V CDR1 and CDR2: MNHEY, SVGAGI. Trimming removed 0 bases from V and 4 bases from J, with 12 bases in between. The CDR3 is 15 amino acids.

The chain is built from TRBV29-1 and TRBJ1-2; 11 nucleotides align to TRBD1. The CDR3 extends over 13 amino acids. Germline CDR1 reads SQVTM; CDR2 reads ANQGSEA. After removal of 4 bases from V and 5 bases from J, the junction contained 3 bases not matched to a gene. CDR3 in amino acids: CSVVDRGLYGYTF. The CDR3 nucleotides read TGCAGCGTTGTGGACAGGGGGCTTTATGGCTACACCTTC.

J is TRBJ2-1 and V is TRBV19; 11 positions agree with TRBD2. V gave up 4 bases and J gave up 9 bases; unmatched junction bases: 17. Germline CDR1 reads LNHDA; CDR2 reads SQIVND (reference sequence). The CDR3 extends over 18 amino acids. CDR3 DNA: TGTGCCAGTAGTACAAGGCACCGACTAGCGGGATTTTCTACTGAGCAGTTCTTC. Protein sequence: CASSTRHRLAGFSTEQFF.

The chain carries TRBV6-5 and TRBJ1-2; 10 nucleotides line up with TRBD1. Germline trimming cut 7 bases from V and 1 base from J; bases unmatched to any gene: 3. The CDR3 runs 14 residues. Germline CDR1 reads MNHEY; CDR2 reads SVGAGI. CDR3: CASTWDRGNYGYTF. Written as DNA, the CDR3 is TGTGCCAGCACCTGGGACAGGGGTAACTATGGCTACACCTTC.

A few counts support this clone. The chain carries TRBV11-2 and TRBJ2-1, with 9 bases identical to TRBD2. This CDR3 has 15 amino acids. V lost 2 bases, J lost 2 bases, and 1 base stayed unmatched. Germline V gene sequence: CDR1 SGHAT, CDR2 FQNNGV. CDR3 nucleotides: TGTGCCAGCAGCTTACTAGCGGGGCCCTACAATGAGCAGTTCTTC. Its translation: CASSLLAGPYNEQFF.

This sequence joins TRBV7-9 and TRBJ1-6; the D gene is possibly TRBD1 (6 bases). The CDR3 extends over 17 amino acids. Germline V gene lookup returns CDR1 SEHNR and CDR2 FQNEAQ (reference sequence). V was cut by 1 base and J by 6 bases, with 16 bases left in between. CDR3 nucleotides: TGTGCCAGCAGCTTAGTAGGGGGGGCGTTAGGTAATTCACCCCTCCACTTT. Translating it yields CASSLVGGALGNSPLHF.

This chain joins TRBV28 and TRBJ2-7, with D tentatively TRBD1 (6 bases). Trimming took off 2 bases at V and 5 bases at J, with 10 bases between the two ends. The CDR3 consists of 13 residues. Germline assignment: CDR1 MDHEN and CDR2 SYDVKM. CDR3 bases: TGTGCCAGCAGTTTAGGGTGGGGGCACGAGCAGTACTTC. Amino acid sequence: CASSLGWGHEQYF.

The CDR3 sequence is CASSPGHTNEKLFF. As DNA, the CDR3 is TGTGCCAGCAGCCCGGGACACACTAATGAAAAACTGTTTTTT. The rearrangement uses TRBV3-1 (or the pseudogene TRBV3-2) and TRBJ1-4, with D possibly being TRBD1 (6 bases). The CDR3 has 14 residues. Trimming took 4 bases from V and 2 from J, leaving 8 bases between them. Germline V gene lookup returns CDR1 LGHDT and CDR2 YNNKEL (reference sequence).

The rearrangement uses TRBV7-2 and TRBJ2-3, with TRBD2 identical over 16 bases. This CDR3 is 22 amino acids long. Germline V lookup: CDR1 SGHTA, CDR2 FQGNSA. The V and J ends lost 0 bases and 4 bases, in that order; junction bases with no gene match: 16. The DNA for the CDR3 is TGTGCCAGCAGCTTAGCCTCCCTGAGACAGGGGACTAGCGGGAGGGGCTCAGATACGCAGTATTTT. Translating gives CASSLASLRQGTSGRGSDTQYF.

This clone was seen once. The chain links TRBV9 to TRBJ2-1; 13 nucleotides align to TRBD2. The CDR3 covers 19 residues. Germline-derived CDR1 and CDR2 are SGDLS and YYNGEE. V dropped 3 bases and J dropped 7; count of bases not matched to a gene: 16. The CDR3 region has the DNA TGTGCCAGCAGCGCGCCGGGACTAGCGGGACTGAATGGGGCAAATGAGCAGTTCTTC. Translation: CASSAPGLAGLNGANEQFF.

J is TRBJ1-5 and V is TRBV6-5; maybe TRBD1 (6 bases). Trimming left V 6 bases short and J 5 bases short, with 14 bases between. Germline loops: CDR1 MNHEY, CDR2 SVGAGI. This CDR3 comprises 14 residues. Here the CDR3 reads CASSLNRADQPQHF. The CDR3 DNA is TGTGCCAGCAGCTTGAACAGGGCCGATCAGCCCCAGCATTTT.

The chain links TRBV2 to TRBJ2-6, with D possibly matching TRBD2 (6 bases). This CDR3 comprises 18 residues. The germline CDR1 and CDR2 sequences are SNHLY and FYNNEI. Between the trimmed V and J ends, which lost 11 bases and 1 base, there was a span of 24 bases. The CDR3 loop is CASNVEGTVLSGANVLTF. The CDR3 DNA reads as TGTGCCTCCAACGTGGAGGGGACGGTTCTTTCTGGGGCCAACGTCCTGACTTTC.